Each of the 28 T cell receptor beta chains below was sequenced from the same sample in a study of vaccination and CD4 T cells after COVID-19. An Oncomine TCR Beta short-read assay was used to sequence the DNA from cultured CD4+ T cells. Using its own MiXCR run on the PCR reads, TCRdb lists one record per CDR3 protein. Of more than 2,500 distinct CDR3 sequences listed, approximately 30% are singletons. Documented treatment: roughly 11-day PBMC culture with coronavirus spike peptide pools or control peptides (ViraFEST assay). Their target antigens are unknown. Sequences were obtained from CD4+ T cells from blood, cultured in vitro. The receptors stem from a human donor who had recovered from COVID-19.

This clonotype is medium-sized (0.01 to 0.1%) by share. The rearrangement links TRBV24-1 to TRBJ1-4, with D possibly matching TRBD1 (6 bases). Trimming removed 8 bases from V and 5 bases from J, with 20 bases in between. This CDR3 comprises 16 residues. Looked up from germline, CDR1 is KGHDR and CDR2 is SFDVKD. CDR3 sequence: CATNMSVRTANEKLFF. CDR3 nucleotides: TGTGCCACCAACATGTCCGTACGGACAGCGAATGAAAAACTGTTTTTT.

This sequence joins TRBV10-3 and TRBJ2-5; 11 bases are a match to TRBD2. The trim removed 9 bases at V and 5 bases at J, leaving 2 bases unmatched. The CDR3 runs to 12 residues. Germline V lookup: CDR1 ENHRY, CDR2 SYGVKD. CDR3 in amino acids: CAIRTSGETQYF. The CDR3 bases are TGTGCCATAAGGACTAGCGGGGAGACCCAGTACTTC.

V is TRBV5-4 and J is TRBJ2-1; the match to TRBD2 covers 10 bases. The trim removed 0 bases at V and 9 bases at J, leaving 3 bases unmatched. Germline CDR1 and CDR2: SGHNT and YYREEE (reference sequence). CDR3 length: 14 amino acids. As DNA, the CDR3 is TGTGCCAGCAGCTTGGAGGCTAGCGGGAGTGAGCAGTTCTTC. Its protein is CASSLEASGSEQFF.

J is TRBJ1-2 and V is TRBV12-3 or TRBV12-4; 7 bases match TRBD1. The CDR3 length is 15 residues. Losses at the gene ends were 3 bases for V and 6 bases for J; bases not matched to a gene: 10. This CDR3 is CASSLGQSIGDGYTF. The CDR3 nucleotides are TGTGCCAGCAGTTTGGGACAGTCCATTGGGGATGGCTACACCTTC.

This sequence joins TRBV6-2 or TRBV6-3 and TRBJ1-5; perhaps TRBD1 as D (5 bases). V was trimmed by 5 bases and J by 2 bases, leaving 22 bases between them. This CDR3 is built from 18 residues. Germline CDR1 reads MNHEY; CDR2 reads SVGEGT. The CDR3 loop reads CASSPGLGTILGNQPQHF. CDR3 nucleotide sequence: TGTGCCAGCAGTCCCGGACTAGGGACCATATTGGGCAATCAGCCCCAGCATTTT.

V gene TRBV11-2 combines with J gene TRBJ1-2; D gene ambiguous. V lost 0 bases and J 7 bases, leaving 12 bases between the germline ends. The CDR3 length is 14 residues. CDR1 and CDR2 (germline): SGHAT, FQNNGV. The CDR3 DNA follows: TGTGCCAGCAGCTTAGATAACGCAGTTATTGGCTACACCTTC. Protein: CASSLDNAVIGYTF.

By its share, this clonotype is large (0.1 to 1%). This chain connects TRBV7-9 to TRBJ1-3; D is uncertain. V was trimmed by 8 bases and J by 0 bases, leaving 5 bases between them. The CDR3 totals 12 residues. Germline assignment: CDR1 SEHNR and CDR2 FQNEAQ (reference sequence). The DNA of the CDR3 is TGTGCCAGCTCGGACTCTGGAAACACCATATATTTT. Its protein product is CASSDSGNTIYF.

The chain couples TRBV7-8 to TRBJ1-3; no definite D call. Germline CDR1 is SGHVS and CDR2 is FQNEAQ. Trimming took 2 bases from V and 0 from J, leaving 2 bases between them. The CDR3 has 13 amino acids. CDR3 sequence reads: CASSLYSGNTIYF. The CDR3 DNA reads TGTGCCAGCAGCTTATACTCTGGAAACACCATATATTTT.

This clonotype occurred a few times. This chain joins TRBV5-4 and TRBJ1-2, with D maybe TRBD1 (5 bases). V dropped 6 bases and J dropped 2 bases, with 20 bases sitting between them. The CDR3 extends over 16 amino acids. From germline, CDR1 is SGHNT and CDR2 YYREEE (reference sequence). The CDR3 reads CASTTWTGARNYGYTF. The CDR3 nucleotides read TGTGCCAGCACCACTTGGACCGGGGCCAGGAACTATGGCTACACCTTC. Full variable domain (outside the CDR3, taken from reference TRBV5-4 and TRBJ1-2): ETGVTQSPTHLIKTRGQQVTLRCSSQSGHNTVSWYQQALGQGPQFIFQYYREEENGRGNFPPRFSGLQFPNYSSELNVNALELDDSALYLCASTTWTGARNYGYTFGSGTRLTVV.

This clonotype was seen only a few times. V and J are TRBV21-1 and TRBJ1-6. TRBV21-1 is assigned pseudogene status. The CDR3 consists of 15 residues. CDR3 bases: TGTGCCAGCAGCAAGCATAGCTCCTATAATTCACCCCTCCACTTT. The encoded protein is CASSKHSSYNSPLHF.

This rearrangement joins TRBV14 to TRBJ1-1; a possible D gene is TRBD1 (6 bases). Germline V gene data show CDR1 as SGHDN and CDR2 as FVKESK. V was shortened by 5 bases and J by 3 bases, with 16 bases between the two germline ends. The CDR3 contains 15 residues. CDR3: CASSEGGGGHTEAFF. CDR3 DNA sequence: TGTGCCAGCAGCGAAGGGGGTGGGGGCCACACTGAAGCTTTCTTT.

The V call is TRBV12-5, the J call TRBJ1-6, with 8 positions matching TRBD1. This CDR3 spans 16 amino acids. Germline V CDR1 and CDR2: LGHNT, FRNRAP. Trimming removed 0 bases from V and 8 bases from J; junction bases left unmatched: 6. CDR3 in amino acids: CASGLVPGGKDSPLHF. The CDR3 DNA sequence: TGTGCTAGTGGTTTGGTACCAGGGGGCAAGGATTCACCCCTCCACTTT.

In its sample, this clonotype is medium-sized (0.01 to 0.1%). V is TRBV21-1 and J is TRBJ1-6; TRBD1 reflects the table's D call only, with no check against the DNA. TRBV21-1 is labeled a pseudogene. This CDR3 has 16 residues. CDR3 DNA sequence: TGTGCCAGCCCTCTCGGAGGGGACAGGGCGAATTCACCCCTCCACTTT. Its protein product is CASPLGGDRANSPLHF.

This rearrangement joins TRBV6-1 to TRBJ2-1, with D tentatively TRBD2 (6 bases). The germline V and J ends were trimmed by 6 bases and 7 bases, with 16 bases remaining between them. The CDR3 loop spans 14 amino acids. The germline V gene encodes CDR1 MNHNS and CDR2 SASEGT. CDR3 in DNA: TGTGCCAGCAGCCCCGGAGGAGGGGTGAATGAGCAGTTCTTC. Its protein is CASSPGGGVNEQFF.

The chain carries TRBV27 and TRBJ2-7; the D gene is possibly TRBD1 (6 bases). This CDR3 spans 16 amino acids. Trimming left V 3 bases short and J 2 bases short, with 17 bases between. Per germline, CDR1 MNHEY and CDR2 SMNVEV (reference sequence). The CDR3 region has the DNA TGTGCCAGCAGTTTCTACTCGGACAGTCCGACCTACGAGCAGTACTTC. Amino acid sequence: CASSFYSDSPTYEQYF.

The table lists this clonotype with a few counts. The rearrangement joins TRBV16 to TRBJ1-2; possible D gene TRBD1, 5 bases. V lost 0 bases and J 8 bases, leaving 10 bases between the germline ends. The CDR3 is 13 amino acids. Germline values: CDR1 KGHSY, CDR2 FQNENV. CDR3 sequence (DNA): TGTGCCAGCAGCCAATCCAGGGTAGAAGGCTACACCTTC. It is translated as CASSQSRVEGYTF.

The J gene is TRBJ1-1, the V gene TRBV5-4; unclear D gene. This CDR3 contains 14 residues. V gave up 0 bases and J gave up 4 bases, with 10 bases separating them. The germline V gene encodes CDR1 SGHNT and CDR2 YYREEE (reference sequence). The CDR3 spells CASSLERAVTEAFF. CDR3 bases: TGTGCCAGCAGCTTGGAACGGGCCGTCACTGAAGCTTTCTTT.

This clonotype was counted a few times. V and J are TRBV20-1 and TRBJ1-5; 9 nucleotides line up with TRBD1. The germline gives CDR1 DFQATT, CDR2 SNEGSKA (reference sequence). Trimming at V came to 5 bases and at J to 4 bases, leaving 6 bases not matched to a gene. The CDR3 spans 14 residues. CDR3 nucleotide sequence: TGCAGTGCTCCGGGACAGGGAAGAAATCAGCCCCAGCATTTT. It yields the protein CSAPGQGRNQPQHF.

As for this clonotype: One end of the junction varies from germline; a read error may be responsible. The gene calls are TRBV19 and TRBJ1-5; D ambiguous. Germline values: CDR1 LNHDA, CDR2 SQIVND (reference sequence). The CDR3 loop spans 13 amino acids. CDR3 nucleotides: TGTGCTAGTAGCAGAGGGAGTGAGCAGCCCCAGCATTTT. It yields the protein CASSRGSEQPQHF.

The chain employs TRBV6-1 and TRBJ1-2, with TRBD1 identical over 7 bases. The CDR3 contains 15 residues. Germline trimming cut 4 bases from V and 7 bases from J; bases unmatched to any gene: 12. The germline V gene encodes CDR1 MNHNS and CDR2 SASEGT. The CDR3 loop reads CASSVGQVVERGYTF. CDR3 DNA sequence: TGTGCCAGCAGTGTTGGACAGGTCGTAGAGCGTGGCTACACCTTC.

This clonotype appeared a few times. This chain links TRBV20-1 with TRBJ1-2; D possibly corresponds to TRBD1 (5 bases). Germline CDR1 DFQATT, CDR2 SNEGSKA (reference sequence). This CDR3 spans 15 amino acids. V shed 1 base and J shed 4 bases, with 16 bases lying between them. CDR3 DNA: TGCAGTGCTAGAGTCACCACGGGACTCACCTATGGCTACACCTTC. This encodes CSARVTTGLTYGYTF.

With regard to this clonotype: The junction shows a germline mismatch at one end, possibly a read error. This chain joins TRBV15 and TRBJ2-5, with TRBD1 identical over 8 bases. The CDR3 is 15 amino acids. CDR1 and CDR2 from the germline V gene are LNHNV and YYDKDF (reference sequence). For the CDR3, the DNA is TGTGCCGCCAGCAGTGACAGGGGTGGTAAAAAGACCCAGTACTTC. Its protein is CAASSDRGGKKTQYF.

This clonotype was counted only a few times. The J gene is TRBJ1-6, the V gene TRBV30; possibly TRBD1 for D (5 bases). Germline lookup yields CDR1 GTSNPN and CDR2 SVGIG (reference sequence). This CDR3 contains 15 residues. Trimming left V 1 base short and J 4 bases short, with 11 bases between. The CDR3, as DNA: TGTGCCTGGAGTGGGGACCCGAGGTATAATTCACCCCTCCACTTT. Residues: CAWSGDPRYNSPLHF.

The chain recombines TRBV7-9 with TRBJ1-1; no reliable D call. Germline assignment: CDR1 SEHNR and CDR2 FQNEAQ (reference sequence). The CDR3 loop spans 14 amino acids. V was cut by 1 base and J by 6 bases, with 12 bases left in between. The CDR3 nucleotides are TGTGCCAGCAGCTTAGAGGCACTTAGTTCTGAAGCTTTCTTT. It codes for CASSLEALSSEAFF.

The gene calls are TRBV20-1 and TRBJ1-3; D gene ambiguous. Per the germline V gene, CDR1 is DFQATT and CDR2 is SNEGSKA (reference sequence). This CDR3 comprises 12 residues. V shed 3 bases and J shed 2 bases, with 5 bases lying between them. The CDR3 spells CSARSAGNTIYF. The CDR3 DNA reads TGCAGTGCTAGGTCGGCTGGAAACACCATATATTTT.

This rearrangement joins TRBV6-1 to TRBJ1-2; 11 bases are a match to TRBD1. Trimming removed 8 bases from V and 6 bases from J; junction bases left unmatched: 5. CDR1 and CDR2 from the germline V gene are MNHNS and SASEGT. The CDR3 spans 13 residues. This CDR3 is CASQDRGLNGYTF. The CDR3 coding sequence is TGTGCCAGCCAGGACAGGGGGCTAAATGGCTACACCTTC.

In this sample, this clonotype turned up a few times. The chain carries TRBV5-1 and TRBJ2-3; possible D gene TRBD2, 6 bases. This CDR3 comprises 14 residues. CDR1 is SGHRS and CDR2 is YFSETQ in the germline V gene. V gave up 4 bases and J gave up 2 bases, with 11 bases separating them. The CDR3 protein is CASSPLLATDTQYF. For the CDR3, the DNA is TGCGCCAGCAGCCCCCTACTAGCCACAGATACGCAGTATTTT.

This clonotype has more than one count but fewer than ten. The chain is built from TRBV6-1 and TRBJ2-2; perhaps TRBD1 as D (5 bases). Germline loops: CDR1 MNHNS, CDR2 SASEGT. V was pared by 6 bases and J by 4 bases, with 15 bases between. CDR3 size: 15 residues. The CDR3 nucleotides read TGTGCCAGCAGCAAAGGTCAGGGCCGCACCGGGGAGCTGTTTTTT. Protein sequence: CASSKGQGRTGELFF.